The source of this T cell receptor (beta chain) is a study of cytomegalovirus exposure and HLA in healthy donors. Study observations and caveats: Later on, analysis showed that most CMV-associated TCR beta chains appeared to be HLA-restricted.

The study ran its PCR with 60 Vbeta and 13 Jbeta primers. TCRdb's table, derived via immunoSEQ multiplex PCR, lists solely in-frame clones and lacks some. The data show more than 95,000 clones, 80% to 90% seen once. In the case of this clone: Its matching antigen is unknown. At one boundary the junction diverges from the germline segment, which might be a read error.

Germline CDR1 reads SEHNR; CDR2 reads FQNEAQ (reference sequence). CDR3 size: 17 residues. The TCR comes from a woman aged 30 to 39 in good health and CMV-seronegative. Specimen: PBMCs. The gene calls are TRBV7-9 and TRBJ1-2; unclear D gene. CDR3 protein: CSSSEFLRGGKRSGYTF. The CDR3 bases are TGTTCCAGCAGCGAATTTTTACGGGGAGGGAAGAGGAGTGGCTACACCTTC.